These 32 T cell receptor beta chains share one sample of origin, sequenced in a study of T cell responses to AZD1222 COVID-19 vaccine. TCRdb keeps only in-frame clones here, not all; method: immunoSEQ multiplex PCR. The table lists about 150,000 clones, approximately 90% of them singletons. The sequences come from peripheral blood, collected on day 0 of AZD1222 vaccination. The source of these receptors is an adult in good health.

This sequence joins TRBV6-5 and TRBJ1-2; TRBD1 matches at 10 bases. With 6 bases clipped from V and 8 bases from J, the junction kept 9 bases outside the gene matches. The length of the CDR3 is 14 residues. From germline, CDR1 is MNHEY and CDR2 SVGAGI. CDR3 region: CASRSGTGAWGYTF. Here the CDR3 DNA reads TGTGCCAGCAGATCCGGGACAGGGGCTTGGGGCTACACCTTC.

The chain uses TRBV11-2 and TRBJ1-2; tentative D call: TRBD1 (6 bases). The CDR3 is made up of 13 amino acids. The V end was cut by 4 bases, the J end by 7 bases, with 13 bases between. The germline V gene has CDR1 SGHAT and CDR2 FQNNGV. This chain's CDR3 is CASSSDRSGGYTF. In DNA, the CDR3 is TGTGCCAGCAGCTCCGACAGGTCGGGTGGCTACACCTTC.

This chain uses TRBV3-1 (or the pseudogene TRBV3-2) with TRBJ2-5; the D is unclear. Germline values: CDR1 LGHDT, CDR2 YNNKEL (reference sequence). CDR3 length: 12 residues. V dropped 1 base and J dropped 4 bases, with 4 bases sitting between them. CDR3 sequence reads: CASSQARETQYF. The CDR3 region has the DNA TGTGCCAGCAGCCAAGCAAGAGAGACCCAGTACTTC.

The V call is TRBV28, the J call TRBJ2-5; D could derive from TRBD1 or TRBD2 (5 bases each). Trimming cost V 5 bases and J 6 bases, with 19 bases left between them. The CDR3 sequence is 15 residues long. Per the germline V gene, CDR1 is MDHEN and CDR2 is SYDVKM. The CDR3: CASSPTRGQRKTQYF. The DNA of the CDR3 is TGTGCCAGCAGTCCTACCCGGGGCCAGAGAAAGACCCAGTACTTC.

The sample holds one count of this clone. The genes are TRBV29-1 and TRBJ2-5; tentative D call: TRBD1 (6 bases). Germline-derived CDR1 and CDR2 are SQVTM and ANQGSEA. V was cut by 6 bases and J by 1 base, with 12 bases left in between. The CDR3 extends over 13 amino acids. The CDR3 DNA reads as TGCAGCGTCACACAGGGCCCCCAAGAGACCCAGTACTTC. It is translated as CSVTQGPQETQYF.

This CDR3 reads CASSLSASGSSWEQFF. The CDR3 nucleotides read TGTGCCAGCAGTTTATCAGCTAGCGGGAGCTCTTGGGAGCAGTTCTTC. This chain uses TRBV28 with TRBJ2-1, with 10 bases fitting TRBD2. Germline lookup yields CDR1 MDHEN and CDR2 SYDVKM. V gave up 1 base and J gave up 10 bases; unmatched junction bases: 10. The CDR3 sequence is 16 residues long.

J is TRBJ1-2 and V is TRBV3-1 (or the pseudogene TRBV3-2), with 12 bases aligning to TRBD1. The ends lost 2 bases at V and 2 bases at J; junction bases unmatched: 6. Looked up from germline, CDR1 is LGHDT and CDR2 is YNNKEL (reference sequence). This CDR3 region has 17 residues. The CDR3 is CASSQPGTGGYNYGYTF. The DNA for the CDR3 is TGTGCCAGCAGCCAACCCGGGACAGGGGGCTACAACTATGGCTACACCTTC.

The CDR3: CASSPGPSYEQYF. The CDR3 bases are TGTGCCAGCAGTCCCGGGCCCTCCTACGAGCAGTACTTC. This chain joins TRBV6-5 and TRBJ2-7, with no clear D. Germline lookup yields CDR1 MNHEY and CDR2 SVGAGI. The CDR3 covers 13 residues. V was trimmed by 5 bases and J by 0 bases, leaving 8 bases between them.

This rearrangement joins TRBV28 to TRBJ1-2; D call uncertain. CDR1 and CDR2 from the germline V gene are MDHEN and SYDVKM. CDR3 length: 10 amino acids. V lost 6 bases to trimming and J lost 8 bases, with 7 bases between them. Here the CDR3 reads CASSVSGYTF. CDR3 coding DNA: TGTGCCAGCAGCGTTTCGGGCTACACCTTC.

This chain links TRBV3-1 (or the pseudogene TRBV3-2) with TRBJ1-6, with D possibly matching TRBD1 (6 bases). Germline values: CDR1 LGHDT, CDR2 YNNKEL (reference sequence). The length of the CDR3 is 14 residues. The V end was cut by 4 bases, the J end by 9 bases, with 13 bases between. In DNA, the CDR3 is TGTGCCAGCAGCCTTACAGGGCTCGGTTCACCCCTCCACTTT. Translating it yields CASSLTGLGSPLHF.

The sample holds one count of this clone. This sequence joins TRBV30 and TRBJ1-3, with D perhaps TRBD1 (6 bases). V lost 4 bases and J lost 0, with 16 bases in between. This CDR3 comprises 16 residues. CDR1 GTSNPN and CDR2 SVGIG come from the germline V gene (reference sequence). This CDR3 reads CAWTYWGASSGNTIYF. The CDR3 DNA sequence: TGTGCCTGGACTTATTGGGGGGCTAGCTCTGGAAACACCATATATTTT.

The chain is built from TRBV19 and TRBJ2-4; 13 bases are shared with TRBD2. Germline V gives CDR1 LNHDA, CDR2 SQIVND (reference sequence). This CDR3 contains 15 residues. With 5 bases clipped from V and 8 bases from J, the junction kept 6 bases outside the gene matches. CDR3 in DNA: TGTGCCAGTAGTTGGACTAGCGGGAGTCGGGACATTCAGTACTTC. Protein: CASSWTSGSRDIQYF.

This chain joins TRBV24-1 and TRBJ1-1; TRBD1 agrees at 7 bases. The CDR3 has 16 amino acids. V was clipped by 2 bases and J by 5 bases; unmatched bases: 10. The germline V gene encodes CDR1 KGHDR and CDR2 SFDVKD. The CDR3 DNA reads as TGTGCCACCAGTGATTCTCATACAGGGGCGTCTACTGAAGCTTTCTTT. This encodes CATSDSHTGASTEAFF.

The chain combines TRBV7-9 with TRBJ1-1; 9 bases map to TRBD1. The CDR3 runs 13 residues. V was clipped by 5 bases and J by 8 bases; unmatched bases: 6. Germline V gene lookup returns CDR1 SEHNR and CDR2 FQNEAQ (reference sequence). This chain's CDR3 is CASSVQQGAEAFF. The CDR3 nucleotides read TGTGCCAGCAGCGTTCAACAGGGGGCGGAAGCTTTCTTT.

The chain joins TRBV12-3 or TRBV12-4 to TRBJ2-3, with D hard to call. This CDR3 has 12 amino acids. V gave up 5 bases and J gave up 6 bases, with 9 bases separating them. CDR3 nucleotide sequence: TGTGCCAGCAGTCGTCGCGAGGATACGCAGTATTTT. Amino acids: CASSRREDTQYF.

This chain connects TRBV15 to TRBJ1-1, with unresolved D. The CDR3 sequence is 15 residues long. V lost 1 base and J 3 bases, leaving 12 bases between the germline ends. CDR1 is LNHNV and CDR2 is YYDKDF in the germline V gene (reference sequence). As DNA, the CDR3 is TGTGCCACCAGCAGAGGGGTGGGTGGGGACACTGAAGCTTTCTTT. Amino acids: CATSRGVGGDTEAFF.

V and J are TRBV7-8 and TRBJ1-1; D may be TRBD1 (6 bases). Germline CDR1 is SGHVS and CDR2 is FQNEAQ. V lost 1 base and J 7 bases, leaving 10 bases between the germline ends. The CDR3 is made up of 13 amino acids. The CDR3 DNA reads as TGTGCCAGCAGCTTAGGACAGGAAGTTGAAGCTTTCTTT. Translation: CASSLGQEVEAFF.

The table lists this clone with a count of one. This rearrangement joins TRBV9 to TRBJ2-7, with a weak D call TRBD2 (6 bases). Trimming removed 4 bases from V and 4 bases from J, with 15 bases in between. Per the germline V gene, CDR1 is SGDLS and CDR2 is YYNGEE. The CDR3 covers 14 residues. CDR3 DNA sequence: TGTGCCAGCAGCCCTCGGGACTTAGTTTACGAGCAGTACTTC. Translating gives CASSPRDLVYEQYF.

The V gene is TRBV19, the J gene TRBJ2-1, with 8 bases identical to TRBD1. CDR3 length equals 16 residues. The V segment lost 1 base and the J segment 4 bases; nucleotides outside the gene matches: 6. The germline V gene encodes CDR1 LNHDA and CDR2 SQIVND (reference sequence). The CDR3 sequence is CASSIAGQGRYNEQFF. CDR3 sequence (DNA): TGTGCCAGTAGTATAGCCGGACAGGGAAGGTACAATGAGCAGTTCTTC.

This chain links TRBV24-1 with TRBJ2-2; D remains ambiguous. V dropped 2 bases and J dropped 3 bases, with 0 bases sitting between them. The CDR3 spans 12 residues. Germline values: CDR1 KGHDR, CDR2 SFDVKD. The CDR3 coding sequence is TGTGCCACCAGTGATTACACCGGGGAGCTGTTTTTT. This codes for CATSDYTGELFF.

The CDR3 loop is CATGRGNQPQHF. Written as DNA, the CDR3 is TGTGCCACCGGAAGGGGCAATCAGCCCCAGCATTTT. The chain recombines TRBV6-5 with TRBJ1-5, with D uncertain. The CDR3 contains 12 residues. The germline V and J ends were trimmed by 10 bases and 2 bases, with 9 bases remaining between them. Looked up from germline, CDR1 is MNHEY and CDR2 is SVGAGI.

V usage is TRBV18 and J usage is TRBJ1-3; D uncertain. The V gene lost 5 bases and the J gene lost 0 bases, with 11 bases spanning the gap. Germline V gives CDR1 KGHSH, CDR2 LQKENI. The CDR3 consists of 15 residues. The CDR3 reads CASSSSRGSGNTIYF. In DNA, the CDR3 is TGTGCCAGCTCATCGTCGCGGGGCTCTGGAAACACCATATATTTT.

The chain uses TRBV6-2 or TRBV6-3 and TRBJ2-3, with 9 bases aligning to TRBD1. This CDR3 spans 16 amino acids. Germline CDR1 MNHEY, CDR2 SVGEGT. Germline trimming cut 6 bases from V and 4 bases from J; bases unmatched to any gene: 11. CDR3 nucleotides: TGTGCCAGCAGCCCCCGACAGGGGGGAGGATCAGATACGCAGTATTTT. Protein: CASSPRQGGGSDTQYF.

This clone has a single count. The chain uses TRBV10-3 and TRBJ2-7; a possible D gene is TRBD2 (5 bases). The germline V and J ends were trimmed by 4 bases and 0 bases, with 22 bases remaining between them. Looked up from germline, CDR1 is ENHRY and CDR2 is SYGVKD. The CDR3 is made up of 18 amino acids. In nucleotides, the CDR3 is TGTGCCATCAGTGCCACAAGACTACCCGTATCAAGCTCCTACGAGCAGTACTTC. Translated: CAISATRLPVSSSYEQYF.

V and J are TRBV19 and TRBJ1-2; no clear D. CDR1 and CDR2 from the germline V gene are LNHDA and SQIVND (reference sequence). The CDR3 sequence is 14 residues long. Deletions cut 3 bases from V and 5 bases from J, with 13 bases between. The CDR3 is CASSIGGTRYGYTF. The CDR3 coding sequence is TGTGCCAGTAGTATTGGCGGAACTCGGTATGGCTACACCTTC. The whole variable domain, filled in from reference TRBV19 and TRBJ1-2, reads DGGITQSPKYLFRKEGQNVTLSCEQNLNHDAMYWYRQDPGQGLRLIYYSQIVNDFQKGDIAEGYSVSREKKESFPLTVTSAQKNPTAFYLCASSIGGTRYGYTFGSGTRLTVV.

This chain connects TRBV7-8 to TRBJ1-5; D not resolved. In germline, CDR1 is SGHVS, CDR2 FQNEAQ. Trimming removed 7 bases at V and 5 bases at J, with 12 bases between. The CDR3 has 13 amino acids. CDR3 sequence (DNA): TGTGCCAGCAACTCCAGATCAGATCAGCCCCAGCATTTT. Encoded protein: CASNSRSDQPQHF.

This chain connects TRBV24-1 to TRBJ1-2; D gene uncertain. Per the germline V gene, CDR1 is KGHDR and CDR2 is SFDVKD. The CDR3 loop spans 12 amino acids. V lost 5 bases and J 4 bases, leaving 7 bases between the germline ends. This CDR3 is CATSAASYGYTF. The CDR3 coding sequence is TGTGCCACCAGTGCAGCCTCCTATGGCTACACCTTC.

The chain employs TRBV9 and TRBJ2-7; a weak D match, TRBD2 (5 bases). The CDR3 contains 14 residues. V was clipped by 0 bases and J by 1 base, with 8 bases between them. Germline V gives CDR1 SGDLS, CDR2 YYNGEE. The CDR3 DNA follows: TGTGCCAGCAGCGTAGTTGAGGGATCCTACGAGCAGTACTTC. Amino acids: CASSVVEGSYEQYF.

The DNA of the CDR3 is TGTGCCACCAGTGATGGACTAGCTGCCTTAACCGGGGAGCTGTTTTTT. This translates into CATSDGLAALTGELFF. This chain connects TRBV24-1 to TRBJ2-2, with TRBD2 matching 8 bases. From germline, CDR1 is KGHDR and CDR2 SFDVKD. The CDR3 is 16 residues long. V lost 3 bases to trimming and J lost 5 bases; unmatched junction nucleotides: 7.

This chain links TRBV28 with TRBJ1-2; D uncertain. The V gene's germline CDR1 is MDHEN and CDR2 SYDVKM. Deletions cut 6 bases from V and 5 bases from J, with 10 bases between. The CDR3 consists of 12 residues. The DNA for the CDR3 is TGTGCCAGCAGCCTCGACGGGTATGGCTACACCTTC. Its protein product is CASSLDGYGYTF.

CDR3: CASSRSGPTYEQYF. DNA for the CDR3: TGTGCCAGCAGCCGTAGCGGTCCGACCTACGAGCAGTACTTC. The gene calls are TRBV11-3 and TRBJ2-7; D might be TRBD2 (6 bases). V lost 5 bases to trimming and J lost 2 bases, with 13 bases between them. Germline assignment: CDR1 SGHNT and CDR2 YENEEA. This CDR3 spans 14 amino acids.

The chain has TRBV10-3 and TRBJ1-5; D remains unclear. From germline, CDR1 is ENHRY and CDR2 SYGVKD. V was pared by 5 bases and J by 1 base, with 12 bases between. The CDR3 extends over 15 amino acids. CDR3 DNA sequence: TGTGCCATCAGTAGACCCTCGGGAAGCAATCAGCCCCAGCATTTT. Protein product: CAISRPSGSNQPQHF.